Below are 29 T cell receptor beta chains sequenced from a single sample in a study of T cell responses to AZD1222 COVID-19 vaccine. Only in-frame clones appear in the TCRdb table, and some are missing; sequencing was by immunoSEQ multiplex PCR. The data hold more than 20,000 clones, with roughly 87% observed a single time. The sample was peripheral blood, taken 28 days after the second AZD1222 dose. These receptors originate from an adult who received the AZD1222 COVID-19 vaccine.

The chain has TRBV30 and TRBJ2-3; 8 positions match TRBD2. Germline CDR1 GTSNPN, CDR2 SVGIG (reference sequence). The CDR3 consists of 15 residues. The junction had 9 bases not matched to a gene; V was cut back by 3 bases and J by 4 bases. The DNA of the CDR3 is TGTGCCTGGAGCCCTTTAGCGGGGCCTTCAGATACGCAGTATTTT. This translates into CAWSPLAGPSDTQYF.

This rearrangement joins TRBV3-1 (or the pseudogene TRBV3-2) to TRBJ1-6; 9 nucleotides agree with TRBD1. V gave up 4 bases and J gave up 7 bases; unmatched junction bases: 5. The CDR3 extends over 15 amino acids. Germline V gene data show CDR1 as LGHDT and CDR2 as YNNKEL (reference sequence). DNA of the CDR3: TGTGCCAGCAGCCGACAGACAGGGGGAAATTCACCCCTCCACTTT. Translation gives CASSRQTGGNSPLHF.

This chain uses TRBV9 with TRBJ2-3; D perhaps matches TRBD2 (5 bases). CDR3 size: 13 residues. Trimming pared 1 base from V and 6 bases from J, leaving 9 bases between. Germline V gives CDR1 SGDLS, CDR2 YYNGEE. CDR3 loop: CASSVKLGDTQYF. CDR3 nucleotides: TGTGCCAGCAGCGTAAAACTAGGCGATACGCAGTATTTT.

The chain combines TRBV7-2 with TRBJ1-3; a weak D match, TRBD1 (6 bases). Germline V gene data show CDR1 as SGHTA and CDR2 as FQGNSA. The CDR3 extends over 18 amino acids. Trimming cost V 1 base and J 0 bases, with 16 bases left between them. CDR3 loop: CASSLGQDLISSGNTIYF. CDR3 nucleotides: TGTGCCAGCAGCTTAGGACAGGACCTTATAAGCTCTGGAAACACCATATATTTT.

V usage is TRBV6-1 and J usage is TRBJ2-7; D unresolved. Germline CDR1 is MNHNS and CDR2 is SASEGT. The CDR3 is 12 amino acids. V lost 3 bases and J lost 4, with 7 bases in between. The chain's CDR3 is CASSERGYEQYF. The CDR3 coding sequence is TGTGCCAGCAGTGAGCGAGGTTACGAGCAGTACTTC.

The chain carries TRBV11-1 and TRBJ2-5; 12 positions agree with TRBD2. Unmatched junction bases numbered 4, after V lost 5 bases and J lost 3 bases. Looked up from germline, CDR1 is SGHAT and CDR2 is FQDESV (reference sequence). The CDR3 is made up of 15 amino acids. The CDR3 DNA follows: TGTGCCAGCAGCGTCCTAGCGGGAGGGAAAGAGACCCAGTACTTC. Protein sequence: CASSVLAGGKETQYF.

This rearrangement joins TRBV7-2 to TRBJ1-5, with D hard to call. The germline CDR1 and CDR2 sequences are SGHTA and FQGNSA. This CDR3 contains 12 residues. V lost 2 bases and J 9 bases, leaving 8 bases between the germline ends. The CDR3 DNA follows: TGTGCCAGCAGCTTAAGCGGGAGGCCCCAGCATTTT. It translates to CASSLSGRPQHF.

The genes are TRBV21-1 and TRBJ2-7; TRBD2 is taken as the D call from the table, unchecked against the DNA. TRBV21-1 is listed as a pseudogene. CDR3 size: 15 residues. CDR3 sequence (DNA): TGTGCCAGCAGCAAAGAACCTAATTATAGATACGAGCAGTACTTC. Translation gives CASSKEPNYRYEQYF.

The V call is TRBV18, the J call TRBJ2-5, with 8 bases identical to TRBD1. The CDR3 covers 13 residues. Unmatched junction bases numbered 1, after V lost 4 bases and J lost 3 bases. Germline CDR1 and CDR2: KGHSH and LQKENI. The CDR3 reads CASSRGQEETQYF. The CDR3 DNA reads TGTGCCAGCTCACGGGGACAGGAAGAGACCCAGTACTTC.

This clone was seen just once. The chain uses TRBV25-1 and TRBJ2-2, with D possibly TRBD2 on 5 matching bases. The CDR3 length is 15 residues. V was trimmed by 4 bases and J by 1 base, leaving 10 bases between them. Germline loops: CDR1 MGHDK, CDR2 SYGVNS. The DNA of the CDR3 is TGTGCCAGCAGTGTTGGACTGCTGAACACCGGGGAGCTGTTTTTT. It specifies CASSVGLLNTGELFF.

The rearrangement joins TRBV5-1 to TRBJ2-7, with TRBD1 identical over 11 bases. The CDR3 length is 14 residues. Germline trimming cut 4 bases from V and 6 bases from J; bases unmatched to any gene: 6. The germline V gene encodes CDR1 SGHRS and CDR2 YFSETQ. CDR3 DNA sequence: TGCGCCAGCAGCCCCGGGACAGGGGGGGGCGAGCAGTACTTC. This gives the protein CASSPGTGGGEQYF.

The chain uses TRBV7-9 and TRBJ2-1, with TRBD2 matching 9 bases. This CDR3 spans 18 amino acids. V gave up 5 bases and J gave up 0 bases; unmatched junction bases: 11. The germline V gene has CDR1 SEHNR and CDR2 FQNEAQ (reference sequence). DNA for the CDR3: TGTGCCAGCAGCCAGCCGACTAGCGGTGCGAGCTCCTACAATGAGCAGTTCTTC. Protein sequence: CASSQPTSGASSYNEQFF.

The chain is built from TRBV27 and TRBJ2-3, with 12 bases lining up with TRBD2. The CDR3 has 16 amino acids. Germline V gene data show CDR1 as MNHEY and CDR2 as SMNVEV (reference sequence). V trimming: 5 bases; J trimming: 0 bases; junction bases outside the gene matches: 3. This chain's CDR3 is CASSLAGGGSTDTQYF. As DNA, the CDR3 is TGTGCCAGCAGTCTAGCGGGAGGGGGTAGCACAGATACGCAGTATTTT.

The chain links TRBV25-1 to TRBJ1-5; tentatively, D is TRBD1 (5 bases). Per germline, CDR1 MGHDK and CDR2 SYGVNS. The V end was cut by 4 bases, the J end by 6 bases, with 16 bases between. The length of the CDR3 is 15 residues. CDR3 loop: CASSGGREVAQPQHF. The CDR3 region has the DNA TGTGCCAGCAGTGGAGGCAGGGAGGTGGCTCAGCCCCAGCATTTT.

J is TRBJ2-2 and V is TRBV18; D unresolved. The germline V gene encodes CDR1 KGHSH and CDR2 LQKENI. The CDR3 has 15 amino acids. The V end lost 3 bases, the J end lost 1 base, and 9 bases lay between the germline ends. In nucleotides, the CDR3 is TGTGCCAGCTCACCCCCATCCAGGAACACCGGGGAGCTGTTTTTT. It yields the protein CASSPPSRNTGELFF.

The genes are TRBV10-3 and TRBJ2-6; TRBD1 might be the D (6 bases). The germline gives CDR1 ENHRY, CDR2 SYGVKD. The CDR3 runs 16 residues. Trimming pared 3 bases from V and 2 bases from J, leaving 11 bases between. The CDR3: CAISDLYRAGANVLTF. CDR3 in DNA: TGTGCCATCAGTGACCTTTACAGGGCTGGGGCCAACGTCCTGACTTTC.

The rearrangement uses TRBV6-5 and TRBJ1-2; tentatively, D is TRBD1 (6 bases). This CDR3 region has 15 residues. Trimming removed 7 bases from V and 2 bases from J, with 17 bases in between. Per germline, CDR1 MNHEY and CDR2 SVGAGI. This CDR3 reads CASMILRTANYGYTF. The CDR3 nucleotides are TGTGCCAGCATGATCCTCCGGACAGCGAACTATGGCTACACCTTC.

V and J are TRBV7-3 and TRBJ2-1; perhaps TRBD2 as D (5 bases). This CDR3 region has 15 residues. V was clipped by 2 bases and J by 7 bases, with 15 bases between them. Germline CDR1 reads SGHTA; CDR2 reads FQGTGA. CDR3 amino acids: CASSLVAGWLNEQFF. The CDR3 DNA reads as TGTGCCAGCAGCTTAGTCGCGGGCTGGCTGAATGAGCAGTTCTTC.

This clone was recorded a few times. The chain recombines TRBV6-1 with TRBJ1-3; D is perhaps TRBD1 (5 bases). CDR1 MNHNS and CDR2 SASEGT come from the germline V gene. With 3 bases removed from V and 2 bases from J, the gap between germline ends came to 14 bases. The CDR3 is 16 residues long. CDR3: CASSDLGVRTGNTIYF. CDR3 DNA sequence: TGTGCCAGCAGTGATCTGGGGGTAAGAACTGGAAACACCATATATTTT.

This clone was seen only once. The chain couples TRBV6-6 to TRBJ1-1; D is unresolved. Germline V gives CDR1 MNHNY, CDR2 SVGAGI (reference sequence). Trimming stripped 6 bases from V and 4 bases from J, with 15 bases between. This CDR3 region has 14 residues. CDR3: CASRQGQRITEAFF. In DNA form, the CDR3 reads TGTGCCAGCAGGCAAGGGCAGAGGATCACTGAAGCTTTCTTT.

The rearrangement links TRBV13 to TRBJ2-1, with D possibly TRBD2 on 6 matching bases. The germline CDR1 and CDR2 sequences are PRHDT and FYEKMQ (reference sequence). V lost 4 bases, J lost 1 base, and 17 bases lay in between. This CDR3 comprises 17 residues. This CDR3 reads CASSSRSRRESYNEQFF. CDR3 sequence (DNA): TGTGCCAGCAGCTCCCGCAGTCGGAGGGAGTCCTACAATGAGCAGTTCTTC.

The chain is built from TRBV13 and TRBJ1-6; D is ambiguous. V lost 1 base and J 0 bases, leaving 7 bases between the germline ends. Germline V gives CDR1 PRHDT, CDR2 FYEKMQ (reference sequence). This CDR3 comprises 16 residues. CDR3 coding DNA: TGTGCCAGCAGCTTAGTGGGGAGCTCCTATAATTCACCCCTCCACTTT. This sequence encodes CASSLVGSSYNSPLHF. Full variable domain (remainder filled in from reference TRBV13 and TRBJ1-6): AAGVIQSPRHLIKEKRETATLKCYPIPRHDTVYWYQQGPGQDPQFLISFYEKMQSDKGSIPDRFSAQQFSDYHSELNMSSLELGDSALYFCASSLVGSSYNSPLHFGNGTRLTVT.

The V gene is TRBV5-1, the J gene TRBJ1-3; D is ambiguous. Looked up from germline, CDR1 is SGHRS and CDR2 is YFSETQ. The CDR3 is 14 amino acids. Trimming removed 4 bases at V and 3 bases at J, with 11 bases between. CDR3 sequence: CASSPAASGNTIYF. The CDR3 region has the DNA TGCGCCAGCAGCCCCGCGGCGAGTGGAAACACCATATATTTT.

This chain connects TRBV12-3 or TRBV12-4 to TRBJ2-1; the D call may be TRBD1 or TRBD2 (6 bases each). This CDR3 comprises 11 residues. V shed 8 bases and J shed 8 bases, with 10 bases lying between them. The CDR3 loop reads CASAGQYEQFF. DNA for the CDR3: TGTGCCAGCGCGGGACAATATGAGCAGTTCTTC.

The table lists this clone with a few counts. The chain recombines TRBV18 with TRBJ1-1, with TRBD1 as a possible D gene (5 bases). Trimming shortened V by 0 bases and J by 4 bases, and 15 bases separated the two germline ends. Per germline, CDR1 KGHSH and CDR2 LQKENI. The CDR3 extends over 16 amino acids. For the CDR3, the DNA is TGTGCCAGCTCACCACCGAGGGATATCGGGGCCACTGAAGCTTTCTTT. Its translation: CASSPPRDIGATEAFF.

This clone was seen once. The V gene is TRBV7-8, the J gene TRBJ2-7, with D possibly matching TRBD2 (7 bases). CDR3 length equals 16 residues. Trimming shortened V by 5 bases and J by 2 bases, and 19 bases separated the two germline ends. The germline V gene encodes CDR1 SGHVS and CDR2 FQNEAQ. CDR3 sequence: CASSTWGASGAYEQYF. CDR3 nucleotide sequence: TGTGCCAGCAGCACCTGGGGGGCTAGCGGCGCCTACGAGCAGTACTTC. The entire variable domain, with the rest obtained from reference TRBV7-8 and TRBJ2-7, is as follows: GAGVSQSPRYKVAKRGQDVALRCDPISGHVSLFWYQQALGQGPEFLTYFQNEAQLDKSGLPSDRFFAERPEGSVSTLKIQRTQQEDSAVYLCASSTWGASGAYEQYFGPGTRLTVT.

The rearrangement links TRBV7-2 to TRBJ2-7, with D perhaps matching TRBD1 or TRBD2 (6 bases each). Germline V CDR1 and CDR2: SGHTA, FQGNSA. The CDR3 totals 16 residues. V lost 1 base to trimming and J lost 2 bases, with 15 bases between them. The CDR3 protein is CASSLDGGGTPYEQYF. The CDR3 coding sequence is TGTGCCAGCAGCTTAGACGGGGGCGGGACCCCCTACGAGCAGTACTTC.

This chain joins TRBV2 and TRBJ1-1, with 7 bases lining up with TRBD1. V trimming: 4 bases; J trimming: 3 bases; junction bases outside the gene matches: 8. This CDR3 has 15 amino acids. From germline, CDR1 is SNHLY and CDR2 FYNNEI. DNA of the CDR3: TGTGCCAGCAGTGTAAGACAGGGAGGTGACACTGAAGCTTTCTTT. Translation gives CASSVRQGGDTEAFF. Full variable domain (rest looked up from reference TRBV2 and TRBJ1-1): EPEVTQTPSHQVTQMGQEVILRCVPISNHLYFYWYRQILGQKVEFLVSFYNNEISEKSEIFDDQFSVERPDGSNFTLKIRSTKLEDSAMYFCASSVRQGGDTEAFFGQGTRLTVV.

V and J are TRBV7-2 and TRBJ1-3; 8 bases line up with TRBD1. Per the germline V gene, CDR1 is SGHTA and CDR2 is FQGNSA. The CDR3 is 16 residues long. V dropped 5 bases and J dropped 3; count of bases not matched to a gene: 9. The DNA for the CDR3 is TGTGCCAGCAGCAACAGGCAGGGGGCTTTTGGAAACACCATATATTTT. This translates into CASSNRQGAFGNTIYF.